The 6 T cell receptor beta chains in this list originate from one sample, sequenced in a study of shared clonotypes between healthy human individuals. The assay was immunoSEQ multiplex PCR, and TCRdb's table has in-frame clones only and misses some. The sample records about 2 million clones, around 96% being singletons. The naive CD8 population came from CD45RO-negative cells selected for CCR7, without terminally differentiated effector memory CD45RA+ cells. Sequenced: naive CD8+ T cells sorted from blood. All receptors derive from a man aged 18-30 years in good health.

This clone was picked up a small number of times. V and J are TRBV19 and TRBJ1-1; 8 nucleotides agree with TRBD1. The CDR3 loop spans 14 amino acids. Trimming removed 5 bases from V and 6 bases from J; junction bases left unmatched: 8. CDR1 is LNHDA, CDR2 SQIVND, per germline (reference sequence). This CDR3 is CASSDGQGGSEAFF. CDR3 in DNA: TGTGCCAGTAGTGATGGACAGGGCGGGTCTGAAGCTTTCTTT.

The CDR3 coding sequence is TGCGCCAGCAGCCAAGGAATGGGGCACGAGCAGTACTTC. As protein: CASSQGMGHEQYF. The chain employs TRBV4-1 and TRBJ2-7; D may be TRBD1 (5 bases). Per germline, CDR1 MGHRA and CDR2 YSYEKL. This CDR3 region has 13 residues. V gave up 1 base and J gave up 5 bases, with 9 bases separating them.

The chain combines TRBV7-2 with TRBJ2-5, with 7 bases that match TRBD2. The CDR3 runs to 15 residues. Germline CDR1 reads SGHTA; CDR2 reads FQGNSA. V shed 3 bases and J 1 base; nucleotides not matched to a gene: 5. The CDR3 protein is CASSLGGTAQETQYF. In DNA form, the CDR3 reads TGTGCCAGCAGCTTGGGGGGGACGGCCCAAGAGACCCAGTACTTC.

The J gene is TRBJ2-1, the V gene TRBV5-4; no firm D call. CDR3 length equals 11 residues. Germline V CDR1 and CDR2: SGHNT, YYREEE (reference sequence). Trimming took off 9 bases at V and 5 bases at J, with 9 bases between the two ends. The CDR3 region is CATGTHNEQFF. CDR3 DNA: TGTGCCACAGGAACCCACAATGAGCAGTTCTTC.

This chain connects TRBV28 to TRBJ1-5, with a tentative D call TRBD1 (5 bases). Germline lookup yields CDR1 MDHEN and CDR2 SYDVKM. The CDR3 totals 13 residues. Trimming stripped 5 bases from V and 9 bases from J, with 14 bases between. The CDR3 DNA sequence: TGTGCCAGCAGTCTCACAGGCCGGGGGCCCCAGCATTTT. Its translation: CASSLTGRGPQHF. The variable domain in full, completed from reference TRBV28 and TRBJ1-5, reads DVKVTQSSRYLVKRTGEKVFLECVQDMDHENMFWYRQDPGLGLRLIYFSYDVKMKEKGDIPEGYSVSREKKERFSLILESASTNQTSMYLCASSLTGRGPQHFGDGTRLSIL.

V and J are TRBV18 and TRBJ2-6; no clear D gene. V lost 6 bases, J lost 0 bases, and 21 bases lay in between. The germline CDR1 and CDR2 sequences are KGHSH and LQKENI. The CDR3 consists of 19 residues. CDR3 amino acids: CASSLYRRLSYSGANVLTF. The CDR3 bases are TGTGCCAGCTCCCTATATCGCCGACTCTCCTACTCTGGGGCCAACGTCCTGACTTTC.